This record concerns one T cell receptor beta chain sequence. What it binds is unknown. This sample stems from a study of persistence of HIV-infected CD4 T cells. Anti-CD3/anti-CD28 beads served as a nonspecific positive control stimulus. CD4+ T cells upregulating both CD40 ligand and CD69 were sorted as responding cells. These HIV-1-infected adults initiated suppressive ART in chronic infection. Plasma HIV-1 RNA stayed below 50 copies/mL for at least 4 years. This was the immunoSEQ version 4 assay in survey mode. Repertoires were generated with immunoSEQ multiplex PCR, while TCRdb's copy carries only in-frame clones and drops some. This sample has approximately 45,000 clones; around 90% occur once, and the top ten carry 0.47%. V was clipped by 7 bases and J by 7 bases; unmatched bases: 11. The CDR3 has 15 residues. Germline assignment: CDR1 LNHNV and CDR2 YYDKDF (reference sequence).

The material was CD4+ T cells sorted from PBMCs after 18-hour stimulation, obtained from a patient who received antiretroviral therapy. The chain uses TRBV15 and TRBJ1-4; 8 positions match TRBD1. The TCR comes from an adult woman with HIV who was CMV-seropositive. The CDR3, as DNA: TGTGCCACCACTCTGCTCACAGGGGGACTTGAAAAACTGTTTTTT. Amino acids: CATTLLTGGLEKLFF.